Each of the 27 T cell receptor beta chains below was sequenced from the same sample in a study of cytomegalovirus exposure and HLA in healthy donors. Assay: immunoSEQ multiplex PCR; the TCRdb copy retains only in-frame clones and omits some. Of 130,000 or so clones listed, approximately 90% were seen once; the top ten hold around 1.9%. The sequenced material came from PBMCs. These TCRs come from a woman between 18 and 29 years old in good health and CMV-seronegative.

V usage is TRBV11-3 and J usage is TRBJ2-1; tentative D call: TRBD2 (6 bases). Germline CDR1 reads SGHNT; CDR2 reads YENEEA. The V gene lost 5 bases and the J gene lost 9 bases, with 14 bases spanning the gap. The CDR3 spans 13 residues. The CDR3 is CASSPHLGGEQFF. In DNA form, the CDR3 reads TGTGCCAGCAGCCCTCATCTCGGGGGTGAGCAGTTCTTC.

This rearrangement joins TRBV7-9 to TRBJ2-1; 13 bases line up with TRBD2. The V and J ends lost 5 bases and 12 bases, in that order; junction bases with no gene match: 10. Germline V CDR1 and CDR2: SEHNR, FQNEAQ (reference sequence). The CDR3 covers 15 residues. DNA for the CDR3: TGTGCCAGCAGCATCACTAGCGGGAGGGTCGGCGGGCAGTTCTTC. Amino acids: CASSITSGRVGGQFF.

This sequence joins TRBV6-1 and TRBJ2-7, with TRBD1 identical over 7 bases. The germline CDR1 and CDR2 sequences are MNHNS and SASEGT. The ends lost 4 bases at V and 3 bases at J; junction bases unmatched: 6. CDR3 length equals 14 residues. Here the CDR3 reads CASSARQGYYEQYF. CDR3 nucleotide sequence: TGTGCCAGCAGTGCCCGACAGGGATACTACGAGCAGTACTTC.

The chain is built from TRBV4-1 and TRBJ1-1, with D hard to call. Germline V lookup: CDR1 MGHRA, CDR2 YSYEKL. Deletions cut 1 base from V and 1 base from J, with 4 bases between. This CDR3 contains 13 residues. This chain's CDR3 is CASSQGQNTEAFF. The DNA of the CDR3 is TGCGCCAGCAGCCAAGGACAGAACACTGAAGCTTTCTTT.

This clone was observed once. The chain links TRBV4-3 to TRBJ2-2; TRBD2 agrees at 16 bases. CDR1 and CDR2 (germline): LGHNA, YSLEER. The J segment lost 7 bases and the V segment lost 2 bases, leaving 7 bases of the junction unmatched. This CDR3 contains 18 residues. The CDR3 DNA reads as TGCGCCAGCAGCCAATCGGGACTAGCGGGAGGGCCCGGCGGGGAGCTGTTTTTT. This translates into CASSQSGLAGGPGGELFF.

The rearrangement links TRBV7-9 to TRBJ2-6; D uncertain. Germline loops: CDR1 SEHNR, CDR2 FQNEAQ (reference sequence). There are 14 residues in the CDR3. Deletions cut 6 bases from V and 1 base from J, with 7 bases between. The DNA for the CDR3 is TGTGCCAGCAGTTCCAGTTCTGGGGCCAACGTCCTGACTTTC. Protein sequence: CASSSSSGANVLTF.

The V and J genes are TRBV2 and TRBJ2-3; TRBD2 aligns across 8 bases. The V gene end was trimmed by 7 bases and the J gene end by 4 bases; junction bases not matched to a gene: 4. The CDR3 runs 13 residues. Germline CDR1 and CDR2: SNHLY and FYNNEI. The DNA of the CDR3 is TGTGCCAGCACCGGGGGGGCGGCAGATACGCAGTATTTT. It yields the protein CASTGGAADTQYF.

The rearrangement links TRBV12-5 to TRBJ2-2; 9 bases are a match to TRBD2. Germline trimming cut 4 bases from V and 6 bases from J; bases unmatched to any gene: 9. This CDR3 is 16 amino acids long. Germline-derived CDR1 and CDR2 are LGHNT and FRNRAP. Here the CDR3 DNA reads TGTGCTAGTGGTTGGCCTGCGGCGGGAGGGCCCGGGGAGCTGTTTTTT. Translation gives CASGWPAAGGPGELFF.

This chain uses TRBV18 with TRBJ1-2; the D gene is possibly TRBD1 (6 bases). The germline CDR1 and CDR2 sequences are KGHSH and LQKENI. Trimming removed 3 bases at V and 8 bases at J, with 16 bases between. The CDR3 spans 14 residues. DNA of the CDR3: TGTGCCAGCTCACCGACGACAGGCGTATCCGGCTACACCTTC. It yields the protein CASSPTTGVSGYTF. The full variable domain, its missing parts supplied by reference TRBV18 and TRBJ1-2, is NAGVMQNPRHLVRRRGQEARLRCSPMKGHSHVYWYRQLPEEGLKFMVYLQKENIIDESGMPKERFSAEFPKEGPSILRIQQVVRGDSAAYFCASSPTTGVSGYTFGSGTRLTVV.

This chain uses TRBV11-3 with TRBJ2-6; a possible D gene is TRBD1 (6 bases). The CDR3 is made up of 16 amino acids. Between the trimmed V and J ends, which lost 6 bases and 4 bases, there was a span of 16 bases. Germline V gene lookup returns CDR1 SGHNT and CDR2 YENEEA. For the CDR3, the DNA is TGTGCCAGCAGACATAGTGGGGGCGGAGGGGCCAACGTCCTGACTTTC. Protein product: CASRHSGGGGANVLTF.

This chain links TRBV30 with TRBJ2-7, with D tentatively TRBD2 (6 bases). CDR1 is GTSNPN, CDR2 SVGIG, per germline (reference sequence). The ends were cut back, 3 bases at V and 3 bases at J, with 12 bases in the middle. The CDR3 has 13 residues. CDR3 nucleotide sequence: TGTGCCTGGAGCGGTAGCGGACACTACGAGCAGTACTTC. This sequence encodes CAWSGSGHYEQYF.

This clone was detected once. CDR3 residues: CSGDRGEGGYTF. The CDR3 DNA reads as TGCAGCGGCGACAGGGGAGAAGGAGGCTACACCTTC. The chain links TRBV29-1 to TRBJ1-2; 8 nucleotides match TRBD1. The CDR3 covers 12 residues. V lost 7 bases and J lost 8; bases outside the gene matches: 9. The germline gives CDR1 SQVTM, CDR2 ANQGSEA.

The chain couples TRBV6-5 to TRBJ2-6, with D unclear. With 5 bases removed from V and 2 bases from J, the gap between germline ends came to 10 bases. The CDR3 runs to 15 residues. Per germline, CDR1 MNHEY and CDR2 SVGAGI. Here the CDR3 DNA reads TGTGCCAGCAGTACCATGGCGGCTGGGGCCAACGTCCTGACTTTC. Protein sequence: CASSTMAAGANVLTF.

This clone was seen once. The chain joins TRBV4-1 to TRBJ2-7; D remains unclear. CDR3 length equals 14 residues. Germline assignment: CDR1 MGHRA and CDR2 YSYEKL. Trimming took off 4 bases at V and 2 bases at J, with 12 bases between the two ends. The CDR3 DNA sequence: TGCGCCAGCAGCCCCCTAGGCCGAGCCTACGAGCAGTACTTC. Translated: CASSPLGRAYEQYF.

V gene TRBV28 combines with J gene TRBJ1-4, with D uncertain. CDR3 length equals 13 residues. Germline CDR1 reads MDHEN; CDR2 reads SYDVKM. The CDR3 DNA sequence: TGTGCAGCCTTACAGCTTAACAATGAAAAACTGTTTTTT. The encoded protein is CAALQLNNEKLFF.

The CDR3 region is CASGRSFRLAGESSYNEQFF. The CDR3 DNA follows: TGTGCCAGCGGCCGGAGCTTTAGGCTAGCGGGGGAAAGCTCCTACAATGAGCAGTTCTTC. The chain couples TRBV2 to TRBJ2-1; 10 bases map to TRBD2. Trimming removed 8 bases from V and 0 bases from J; junction bases left unmatched: 19. This CDR3 is built from 20 residues. Germline loops: CDR1 SNHLY, CDR2 FYNNEI.

The chain employs TRBV30 and TRBJ2-5, with 10 bases matching TRBD2. Unmatched junction bases numbered 7, after V lost 2 bases and J lost 7 bases. The CDR3 contains 14 residues. The V gene's germline CDR1 is GTSNPN and CDR2 SVGIG (reference sequence). The CDR3 spells CAWSTSSGSGTQYF. The CDR3 bases are TGTGCCTGGAGTACGTCTAGCGGGAGCGGGACCCAGTACTTC. Variable domain in full (rest from reference TRBV30 and TRBJ2-5): SQTIHQWPATLVQPVGSPLSLECTVEGTSNPNLYWYRQAAGRGLQLLFYSVGIGQISSEVPQNLSASRPQDRQFILSSKKLLLSDSGFYLCAWSTSSGSGTQYFGPGTRLLVL.

This clone turned up a few times. The chain employs TRBV19 and TRBJ1-2; 8 nucleotides agree with TRBD1. The CDR3 has 15 residues. The germline V gene encodes CDR1 LNHDA and CDR2 SQIVND (reference sequence). J lost 1 base, V lost 3 bases, and 4 bases had no gene match. CDR3 nucleotides: TGTGCCAGTAGTATCGGGACAGGCCTTAACTATGGCTACACCTTC. This codes for CASSIGTGLNYGYTF.

V gene TRBV5-4 combines with J gene TRBJ1-6; 9 bases are a match to TRBD1. Germline V gives CDR1 SGHNT, CDR2 YYREEE (reference sequence). The CDR3 length is 17 residues. With 4 bases clipped from V and 1 base from J, the junction kept 6 bases outside the gene matches. Here the CDR3 reads CASSPGTGTSYNSPLHF. CDR3 DNA: TGTGCCAGCAGCCCTGGGACAGGGACTTCCTATAATTCACCCCTCCACTTT. Using reference TRBV5-4 and TRBJ1-6 for the parts outside the CDR3, the full variable domain is ETGVTQSPTHLIKTRGQQVTLRCSSQSGHNTVSWYQQALGQGPQFIFQYYREEENGRGNFPPRFSGLQFPNYSSELNVNALELDDSALYLCASSPGTGTSYNSPLHFGNGTRLTVT.

The gene calls are TRBV5-4 and TRBJ2-3; TRBD2 aligns across 8 bases. Germline V CDR1 and CDR2: SGHNT, YYREEE (reference sequence). CDR3 length equals 16 residues. V gave up 0 bases and J gave up 1 base; unmatched junction bases: 4. CDR3 residues: CASSLGATSGTDTQYF. CDR3 nucleotides: TGTGCCAGCAGCTTGGGAGCGACTAGCGGCACAGATACGCAGTATTTT.

V gene TRBV7-9 combines with J gene TRBJ1-2; D not resolved. Germline CDR1 is SEHNR and CDR2 is FQNEAQ (reference sequence). V shed 3 bases and J shed 3 bases, with 8 bases lying between them. The CDR3 spans 13 residues. DNA of the CDR3: TGTGCCAGCAGCTTTGGCGGGGACTATGGCTACACCTTC. It is translated as CASSFGGDYGYTF.

The CDR3 loop is CASTERQGNYYGYTF. The CDR3 nucleotides read TGTGCCAGCACCGAGAGACAGGGTAATTACTATGGCTACACCTTC. The chain combines TRBV6-1 with TRBJ1-2; 7 bases are a match to TRBD1. The CDR3 length is 15 residues. Unmatched junction bases numbered 11, after V lost 7 bases and J lost 3 bases. CDR1 and CDR2 from the germline V gene are MNHNS and SASEGT.

The chain is built from TRBV2 and TRBJ2-7; D might be TRBD1 (5 bases). The V gene's germline CDR1 is SNHLY and CDR2 FYNNEI. V was shortened by 3 bases and J by 0 bases, with 9 bases between the two germline ends. This CDR3 spans 14 amino acids. CDR3 sequence (DNA): TGTGCCAGCAGTGACGACAGACTCTCCTACGAGCAGTACTTC. Encoded protein: CASSDDRLSYEQYF.

The V call is TRBV6-5, the J call TRBJ1-1; D is perhaps TRBD1 (5 bases). The CDR3 consists of 15 residues. In germline, CDR1 is MNHEY, CDR2 SVGAGI. Trimming shortened V by 5 bases and J by 5 bases, and 18 bases separated the two germline ends. The CDR3 sequence is CASSTIQKKGTEAFF. CDR3 sequence (DNA): TGTGCCAGCAGTACCATTCAGAAAAAGGGGACTGAAGCTTTCTTT.

The J gene is TRBJ2-1, the V gene TRBV9, with D maybe TRBD1 (6 bases). The CDR3 is made up of 14 amino acids. Germline V gives CDR1 SGDLS, CDR2 YYNGEE. Trimming left V 0 bases short and J 8 bases short, with 12 bases between. The CDR3 loop reads CASSVGTARDEQFF. DNA for the CDR3: TGTGCCAGCAGCGTAGGGACAGCCAGGGATGAGCAGTTCTTC.

The chain recombines TRBV29-1 with TRBJ1-3; D possibly corresponds to TRBD1 (5 bases). The CDR3 is 13 residues long. V lost 6 bases, J lost 2 bases, and 11 bases lay in between. Germline V gene lookup returns CDR1 SQVTM and CDR2 ANQGSEA. For the CDR3, the DNA is TGCAGCGTGGGGAGGGGCACTGGAAACACCATATATTTT. Translated: CSVGRGTGNTIYF.

The V call is TRBV18, the J call TRBJ2-1; TRBD2 matches at 9 bases. After removal of 0 bases from V and 2 bases from J, the junction contained 2 bases not matched to a gene. The CDR3 is made up of 16 amino acids. Germline V gene lookup returns CDR1 KGHSH and CDR2 LQKENI. CDR3 loop: CASSPPLAGAYNEQFF. The CDR3 coding sequence is TGTGCCAGCTCACCACCACTAGCGGGTGCCTACAATGAGCAGTTCTTC.